The 18 T cell receptor beta chains below were found in one sample sequenced in a study of control samples from healthy donors and cancer patients. Sequenced by immunoSEQ multiplex PCR; TCRdb stores in-frame clones only, minus some. Of 120,000 or so clones detected, more than 85% appear once; the ten largest clones hold around 8.1%. The sample taken for sequencing was blood. The receptors originated from a man aged 18 to 30 in good health.

V usage is TRBV9 and J usage is TRBJ2-1; tentatively, D is TRBD1 (6 bases). Germline loops: CDR1 SGDLS, CDR2 YYNGEE. Trimming shortened V by 4 bases and J by 3 bases, and 8 bases separated the two germline ends. The CDR3 length is 13 residues. The CDR3 region has the DNA TGTGCCAGCAGCCCGACAGGCTACAATGAGCAGTTCTTC. It encodes CASSPTGYNEQFF.

The CDR3 region is CASSDTSGGADEQFF. DNA of the CDR3: TGTGCCAGCAGCGATACTAGCGGGGGGGCCGATGAGCAGTTCTTC. The chain carries TRBV6-5 and TRBJ2-1, with TRBD2 matching 13 bases. The length of the CDR3 is 15 residues. With 6 bases clipped from V and 8 bases from J, the junction kept 7 bases outside the gene matches. CDR1 is MNHEY and CDR2 is SVGAGI in the germline V gene.

The chain is built from TRBV18 and TRBJ2-6; 7 bases agree with TRBD1. CDR3 length: 19 amino acids. With V trimmed by 1 base and J by 3 bases, 12 bases remained unmatched. CDR1 KGHSH and CDR2 LQKENI come from the germline V gene. The CDR3 protein is CASSPRQGTGASGANVLTF. In nucleotides, the CDR3 is TGTGCCAGCTCACCACGGCAGGGAACAGGGGCGAGTGGGGCCAACGTCCTGACTTTC.

The genes are TRBV5-1 and TRBJ1-4; 10 bases are a match to TRBD1. This CDR3 has 16 residues. Unmatched junction bases numbered 5, after V lost 0 bases and J lost 6 bases. Germline V gene lookup returns CDR1 SGHRS and CDR2 YFSETQ. The CDR3, as DNA: TGCGCCAGCAGCTTGGATGGGACAGGGGTTTATGAAAAACTGTTTTTT. Translating it yields CASSLDGTGVYEKLFF.

The gene calls are TRBV7-3 and TRBJ2-1, with TRBD2 identical over 7 bases. The CDR3 runs 13 residues. The ends lost 5 bases at V and 5 bases at J; junction bases unmatched: 3. Germline values: CDR1 SGHTA, CDR2 FQGTGA. The chain's CDR3 is CASSRGGNNEQFF. The CDR3 region has the DNA TGTGCCAGCAGCCGCGGGGGAAACAATGAGCAGTTCTTC.

The chain couples TRBV5-6 to TRBJ1-2; D is possibly TRBD1 (5 bases). This CDR3 spans 17 amino acids. The germline V gene encodes CDR1 SGHDT and CDR2 YYEEEE. The germline V and J ends were trimmed by 4 bases and 0 bases, with 19 bases remaining between them. CDR3 sequence (DNA): TGTGCCAGCAGCGCCCTGGGGCAGACCCATGCTAACTATGGCTACACCTTC. It yields the protein CASSALGQTHANYGYTF.

The chain links TRBV7-2 to TRBJ1-3; TRBD1 might be the D (6 bases). Germline-derived CDR1 and CDR2 are SGHTA and FQGNSA. The CDR3 consists of 15 residues. V dropped 1 base and J dropped 3 bases, with 10 bases sitting between them. CDR3 bases: TGTGCCAGCAGCTTAGGAGGGGGTCTTGGAAACACCATATATTTT. Translated, it gives CASSLGGGLGNTIYF.

The rearrangement joins TRBV6-5 to TRBJ1-2; 7 bases are shared with TRBD1. Germline CDR1 is MNHEY and CDR2 is SVGAGI. CDR3 size: 15 residues. Trimming cost V 6 bases and J 5 bases; bases outside gene matches: 12. CDR3 bases: TGTGCCAGCAGAAGATACGGGACAGTTGTTTATGGCTACACCTTC. Protein sequence: CASRRYGTVVYGYTF.

This rearrangement joins TRBV18 to TRBJ2-7; tentatively, D is TRBD2 (6 bases). V was cut by 1 base and J by 0 bases, with 13 bases left in between. The CDR3 runs 16 residues. Germline V lookup: CDR1 KGHSH, CDR2 LQKENI. The CDR3 loop reads CASSPLGGTPSYEQYF. The DNA of the CDR3 is TGTGCCAGCTCACCACTAGGAGGGACGCCCTCCTACGAGCAGTACTTC.

The J gene is TRBJ2-5, the V gene TRBV7-9, with 10 bases fitting TRBD2. CDR1 and CDR2 from the germline V gene are SEHNR and FQNEAQ (reference sequence). The CDR3 runs to 16 residues. Unmatched junction bases numbered 6, after V lost 5 bases and J lost 0 bases. The DNA for the CDR3 is TGTGCCAGCAGCCCGCCACTAGCGGGGAACCAAGAGACCCAGTACTTC. This codes for CASSPPLAGNQETQYF.

The V gene is TRBV29-1, the J gene TRBJ2-7; either TRBD1 or TRBD2 may supply D (5 bases each). V shed 6 bases and J shed 0 bases, with 15 bases lying between them. There are 14 residues in the CDR3. Per germline, CDR1 SQVTM and CDR2 ANQGSEA. The CDR3 DNA reads TGCAGCGTGGGGGACGGGGAAAGCTCCTACGAGCAGTACTTC. Translated: CSVGDGESSYEQYF.

The chain combines TRBV6-1 with TRBJ1-6; D is unclear. The CDR3 length is 15 residues. Per the germline V gene, CDR1 is MNHNS and CDR2 is SASEGT. V lost 1 base and J lost 7, with 11 bases in between. CDR3 loop: CASSEVPDGNSPLHF. In nucleotides, the CDR3 is TGTGCCAGCAGTGAAGTTCCAGACGGGAATTCACCCCTCCACTTT.

V is TRBV5-1 and J is TRBJ2-7; TRBD1 might be the D (6 bases). The germline V gene has CDR1 SGHRS and CDR2 YFSETQ. V was clipped by 2 bases and J by 2 bases, with 8 bases between them. The CDR3 spans 13 residues. The CDR3 region is CASSFGQTYEQYF. The CDR3 nucleotides are TGCGCCAGCAGCTTTGGACAGACCTACGAGCAGTACTTC.

The chain joins TRBV5-1 to TRBJ1-6; D may be TRBD1 (5 bases). Trimming cost V 4 bases and J 7 bases, with 15 bases left between them. Germline CDR1 reads SGHRS; CDR2 reads YFSETQ. This CDR3 has 15 residues. DNA for the CDR3: TGCGCCAGCAGCCTAAGGGACTTCGCGAATTCACCCCTCCACTTT. This translates into CASSLRDFANSPLHF.

The chain is built from TRBV12-5 and TRBJ1-4; D is possibly TRBD1 (5 bases). The V gene lost 0 bases and the J gene lost 4 bases, with 15 bases spanning the gap. Germline-derived CDR1 and CDR2 are LGHNT and FRNRAP. This CDR3 spans 17 amino acids. CDR3 DNA sequence: TGTGCTAGTGGTTTGGTGGCAGGGCGACCGAATAATGAAAAACTGTTTTTT. Protein sequence: CASGLVAGRPNNEKLFF.

J is TRBJ1-1 and V is TRBV10-1; TRBD1 is a possible D gene (5 bases). CDR1 WNHNN and CDR2 SYGVQD come from the germline V gene (reference sequence). V was pared by 0 bases and J by 1 base, with 9 bases between. The CDR3 spans 15 residues. The CDR3 loop is CASSESGPANTEAFF. The CDR3 DNA reads as TGCGCCAGCAGTGAGTCGGGGCCGGCGAACACTGAAGCTTTCTTT.

The chain is built from TRBV9 and TRBJ2-5; 7 bases align to TRBD2. The V gene end was trimmed by 0 bases and the J gene end by 4 bases; junction bases not matched to a gene: 3. CDR3 size: 14 residues. Germline-derived CDR1 and CDR2 are SGDLS and YYNGEE. For the CDR3, the DNA is TGTGCCAGCAGCGTAGGGGGGGGTCGAGAGACCCAGTACTTC. Its protein is CASSVGGGRETQYF.

Details on this clone: The junction departs from the called germline gene at one end, perhaps through a read error. The chain uses TRBV7-7 and TRBJ2-7; D is possibly TRBD2 (6 bases). CDR1 is SSHAT and CDR2 is FNYEAQ in the germline V gene (reference sequence). CDR3 length equals 15 residues. The CDR3 here is CTSSPSGTEGYEQYF. DNA for the CDR3: TGTACCAGCAGTCCCTCCGGGACGGAGGGCTACGAGCAGTACTTC.